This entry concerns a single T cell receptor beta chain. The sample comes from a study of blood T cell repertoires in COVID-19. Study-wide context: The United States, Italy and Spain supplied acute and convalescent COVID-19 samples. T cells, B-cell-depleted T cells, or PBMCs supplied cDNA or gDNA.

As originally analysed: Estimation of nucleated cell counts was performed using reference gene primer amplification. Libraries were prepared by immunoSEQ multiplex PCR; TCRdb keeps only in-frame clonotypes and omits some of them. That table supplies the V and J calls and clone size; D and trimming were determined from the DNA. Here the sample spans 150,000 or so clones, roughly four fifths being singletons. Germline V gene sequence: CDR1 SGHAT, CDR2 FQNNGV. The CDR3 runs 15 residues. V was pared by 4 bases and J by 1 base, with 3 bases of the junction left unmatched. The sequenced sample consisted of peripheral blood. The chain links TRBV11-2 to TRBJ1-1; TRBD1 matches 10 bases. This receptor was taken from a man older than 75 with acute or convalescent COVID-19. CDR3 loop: CASSSRDRGNTEAFF. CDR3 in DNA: TGTGCCAGCAGCTCCCGGGACAGGGGGAACACTGAAGCTTTCTTT.